One TCR beta chain is described in this entry. The table came from immunoSEQ multiplex PCR; TCRdb's copy has only in-frame clones and leaves some out. Of 60,000 to 95,000 clones listed, roughly nine tenths were seen once; the top ten hold 16%. Germline V gives CDR1 MNHEY, CDR2 SVGAGI. CDR3 length: 15 amino acids. V lost 6 bases and J 0 bases, leaving 13 bases between the germline ends. This sample was taken from a study of blood T cell repertoires in COVID-19. Overall study: Samples came from the United States, Italy and Spain, spanning acute and convalescent COVID-19. PBMCs, B-cell-depleted T cells, or T cells provided the cDNA or gDNA that made up the material.

The chain recombines TRBV6-5 with TRBJ2-3, with D maybe TRBD2 (5 bases). The sample was peripheral blood. This sequence originates from a woman aged 80 or over with active or convalescent COVID-19. Here the CDR3 reads CASSQKRVSTDTQYF. The CDR3, as DNA: TGTGCCAGCAGCCAAAAGAGGGTTAGCACAGATACGCAGTATTTT.